The rows below give T cell receptor beta chains drawn from one sample of a study of control samples from healthy donors and cancer patients. TCRdb keeps only in-frame clones here, not all; method: immunoSEQ multiplex PCR. This sample carries under 200,000 clones, about 91% of them seen once, and the ten largest clones take nearly 5%. The material sequenced was blood. These receptors were collected from a woman between 25 and 40 years old in good health. The CDR3 runs from the conserved cysteine through the conserved F or W. A D gene is named only where the DNA matches it firmly. Only some rows state a clone size, as once, few, many or a class for expanded clones.

J	D	size	V	DNA	CDR3
TRBJ1-6	.	.	TRBV4-1	TGCGCCAGCAGCCAAGATATCGGGGGGTCCTATAATTCACCCCTCCACTTT	CASSQDIGGSYNSPLHF
TRBJ2-1	TRBD2	.	TRBV7-2	TGTGCCAGCAGCTCTGGACTAGCGGGAGATCGGGAGTTCTTC	CASSSGLAGDREFF
TRBJ2-7	.	.	TRBV7-9	TGTGCCAGCAGCTGGGGGGATAGCGCGGCAAGCTACGAGCAGTACTTC	CASSWGDSAASYEQYF
TRBJ1-6	.	.	TRBV10-3	TGTGCCATCAGCTCCTCCGATCGGGACGGCAATTCACCCCTCCACTTT	CAISSSDRDGNSPLHF
TRBJ2-3	.	.	TRBV28	TGTGCCAGCAGTTTCAGCACAGATACGCAGTATTTT	CASSFSTDTQYF
TRBJ1-2	TRBD1	.	TRBV10-3	TGTGCCATCAGTGATAAGGGGGCGGACTATGGCTACACCTTC	CAISDKGADYGYTF
TRBJ1-1	TRBD1	few	TRBV12-5	TGTGCTGGGAGACAGGGGGAATTTTCGGCTGAAGCTTTCTTT	CAGRQGEFSAEAFF
TRBJ2-7	TRBD1	.	TRBV3-1/TRBV3-2	TGTGCCAGCAGCGCAGGACAGGGATACTACGAGCAGTACTTC	CASSAGQGYYEQYF
TRBJ2-1	.	.	TRBV5-5	TGTGCCAGCAGCCGGAACCGGGACGCAGAGCAGTTCTTC	CASSRNRDAEQFF
TRBJ1-5	.	.	TRBV18	TGTGCCAGCTCACCACATAGCAATCAGCCCCAGCATTTT	CASSPHSNQPQHF
TRBJ1-5	.	.	TRBV19	TGTGCCAGTAGTATATGGCCAGGGCCCCAGCATTTT	CASSIWPGPQHF
TRBJ1-1	TRBD1	.	TRBV5-4	TGTGCCAGCAGCTTTTGGCAGGGGGCCGGGAACACTGAAGCTTTCTTT	CASSFWQGAGNTEAFF
TRBJ2-1	TRBD1	.	TRBV11-2	TGTGCCAGCAGCCACAACACAGGGGGCCCCAAGTTATTCAATGAGCAGTTCTTC	CASSHNTGGPKLFNEQFF
TRBJ1-5	TRBD1	.	TRBV19	TGTGCCAGTAGTATGACAGGGGGCAATCAGCCCCAGCATTTT	CASSMTGGNQPQHF
TRBJ2-1	.	.	TRBV11-2	TGTGCCAGCCTAGAGCGGAGCAATGAGCAGTTCTTC	CASLERSNEQFF
TRBJ1-1	TRBD1	.	TRBV5-6	TGTGCCAGCAGCCACGGGACAGGGATCCTGAACACTGAAGCTTTCTTT	CASSHGTGILNTEAFF
TRBJ2-3	TRBD2	.	TRBV2	TGTGCCAGCAGTGGGGGACTAGCGGGGGGCACAGATACGCAGTATTTT	CASSGGLAGGTDTQYF
TRBJ1-1	TRBD1	few	TRBV5-6	TGTGCCAGCAGCTACCTCGGGACAGGGAGCACTGAAGCTTTCTTT	CASSYLGTGSTEAFF
TRBJ2-4	.	.	TRBV11-3	TGTGCCAGCAGCGAGGGGACAGCCAAAAACATTCAGTACTTC	CASSEGTAKNIQYF
TRBJ2-7	TRBD1	.	TRBV5-4	TGTGCCAGCAGCTTGGGACAGGGGGAGCAGTACTTC	CASSLGQGEQYF
TRBJ2-7	TRBD2	once	TRBV18	TGTGCCAGCTCACCACCAGCAGCGGGAGGATCCTACGAGCAGTACTTC	CASSPPAAGGSYEQYF